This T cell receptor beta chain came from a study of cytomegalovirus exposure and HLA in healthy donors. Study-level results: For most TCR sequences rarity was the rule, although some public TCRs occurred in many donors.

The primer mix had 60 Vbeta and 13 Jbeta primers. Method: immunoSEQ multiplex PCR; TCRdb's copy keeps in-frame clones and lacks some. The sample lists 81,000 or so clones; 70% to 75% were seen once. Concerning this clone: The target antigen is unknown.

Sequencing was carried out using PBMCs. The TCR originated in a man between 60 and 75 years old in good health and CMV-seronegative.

CDR3 coding DNA: TGTGCCAGCCGGGACTCCTACAATGAGCAGTTCTTC. This encodes CASRDSYNEQFF. This sequence joins TRBV2 and TRBJ2-1, with D perhaps matching TRBD2 (5 bases). The V and J ends lost 8 bases and 0 bases respectively, with 5 bases between them. The germline CDR1 and CDR2 sequences are SNHLY and FYNNEI. CDR3 size: 12 residues.